The 14 T cell receptor beta chains given below trace back to one sample, sequenced in a study of blood T cell repertoires in COVID-19 (dated by TCRdb to about 2020). The library relied on the immunoSEQ multiplex PCR assay. In TCRdb, the immuneACCESS table is reduced to in-frame sequences with V and J assigned. These tables do not hold every clone; where another copy was compared, an unresolved V gene accounts for under half, and the others remain unexplained. The table for this sample lists about 360,000 clones; approximately 86% of them were counted only once. 3% of the sample goes to the ten largest clones. The material sequenced was peripheral blood. These receptors were taken from a human donor in a cohort sampled during active COVID-19.

The chain employs TRBV5-5 and TRBJ1-1; D gene uncertain. From germline, CDR1 is SGHKS and CDR2 YYEKEE (reference sequence). V lost 1 base and J 0 bases, leaving 7 bases between the germline ends. The CDR3 extends over 14 amino acids. CDR3 in amino acids: CASSLTAMNTEAFF. CDR3 bases: TGTGCCAGCAGCTTGACAGCCATGAACACTGAAGCTTTCTTT.

The rearrangement uses TRBV6-5 and TRBJ2-3; D might be TRBD2 (5 bases). V was shortened by 8 bases and J by 2 bases, with 11 bases between the two germline ends. The CDR3 has 13 amino acids. CDR1 is MNHEY, CDR2 SVGAGI, per germline. The CDR3 protein is CASRTPSTDTQYF. DNA of the CDR3: TGTGCCAGCCGGACTCCCTCCACAGATACGCAGTATTTT.

The chain recombines TRBV7-9 with TRBJ2-5; weak D call: TRBD2 (6 bases). Germline values: CDR1 SEHNR, CDR2 FQNEAQ (reference sequence). The CDR3 contains 13 residues. The V gene lost 8 bases and the J gene lost 4 bases, with 14 bases spanning the gap. DNA of the CDR3: TGTGCCAGCCGACTAGGCTCCGCAGAGACCCAGTACTTC. Translated, it gives CASRLGSAETQYF.

This chain uses TRBV6-5 with TRBJ2-3; D call uncertain. This CDR3 spans 13 amino acids. Deletions cut 5 bases from V and 2 bases from J, with 8 bases between. Germline-derived CDR1 and CDR2 are MNHEY and SVGAGI. The CDR3 here is CASSLTYTDTQYF. The CDR3, as DNA: TGTGCCAGCAGTCTCACATACACAGATACGCAGTATTTT.

The chain combines TRBV29-1 with TRBJ2-1, with D hard to call. Germline V gene lookup returns CDR1 SQVTM and CDR2 ANQGSEA. The CDR3 spans 12 residues. Between the trimmed V and J ends, which lost 5 bases and 3 bases, there was a span of 8 bases. The chain's CDR3 is CSVIENYNEQFF. The CDR3 DNA reads TGCAGCGTTATAGAGAACTACAATGAGCAGTTCTTC.

The V gene is TRBV4-2, the J gene TRBJ2-1; 9 positions agree with TRBD1. The V gene's germline CDR1 is LGHNA and CDR2 YNFKEQ. CDR3 length equals 16 residues. V shed 4 bases and J 0 bases; nucleotides not matched to a gene: 4. The CDR3: CASSPGQGSSYNEQFF. In nucleotides, the CDR3 is TGTGCCAGCAGCCCCGGACAGGGGAGCTCCTACAATGAGCAGTTCTTC.

The V call is TRBV11-2, the J call TRBJ2-3; 7 bases map to TRBD2. Germline CDR1 is SGHAT and CDR2 is FQNNGV. V trimming: 4 bases; J trimming: 3 bases; junction bases outside the gene matches: 10. CDR3 length: 16 amino acids. The DNA of the CDR3 is TGTGCCAGCAGCTATCTCGGACTAGGGGAGACAGATACGCAGTATTTT. Residues: CASSYLGLGETDTQYF.

This rearrangement joins TRBV28 to TRBJ1-2; no definite D call. Germline CDR1 is MDHEN and CDR2 is SYDVKM. This CDR3 has 16 amino acids. The V and J ends lost 5 bases and 3 bases respectively, with 19 bases between them. The CDR3 sequence is CASSPPAALTDYGYTF. For the CDR3, the DNA is TGTGCCAGCAGTCCCCCGGCGGCCCTCACCGACTATGGCTACACCTTC.

This chain uses TRBV19 with TRBJ2-7, with D possibly TRBD1 on 6 matching bases. Deletions cut 9 bases from V and 4 bases from J, with 10 bases between. The CDR3 runs to 11 residues. The germline CDR1 and CDR2 sequences are LNHDA and SQIVND (reference sequence). The CDR3 is CASGTPYEQYF. Here the CDR3 DNA reads TGTGCCAGCGGGACACCATACGAGCAGTACTTC.

This clone was seen a single time. The chain has TRBV7-3 and TRBJ2-3; D call uncertain. The germline CDR1 and CDR2 sequences are SGHTA and FQGTGA. The CDR3 covers 13 residues. V lost 5 bases to trimming and J lost 7 bases, with 13 bases between them. The CDR3 DNA reads as TGTGCCAGCAGCATTGACTCCGCTAATACGCAGTATTTT. Translation gives CASSIDSANTQYF.

The chain has TRBV7-2 and TRBJ2-1, with 9 bases fitting TRBD2. The CDR3 is 15 amino acids. The germline V gene has CDR1 SGHTA and CDR2 FQGNSA. Trimming at V came to 5 bases and at J to 3 bases, leaving 5 bases not matched to a gene. CDR3 bases: TGTGCCAGCAGCGTTAGCGGGGGATACTACAATGAGCAGTTCTTC. It translates to CASSVSGGYYNEQFF.

CDR3 amino acids: CAWSVWGGWNTEAFF. CDR3 nucleotides: TGTGCCTGGAGTGTATGGGGGGGTTGGAACACTGAAGCTTTCTTT. This sequence joins TRBV30 and TRBJ1-1; TRBD1 might be the D (5 bases). CDR3 length: 15 residues. Per the germline V gene, CDR1 is GTSNPN and CDR2 is SVGIG (reference sequence). With 0 bases removed from V and 1 base from J, the gap between germline ends came to 12 bases.

The J gene is TRBJ1-2, the V gene TRBV28, with unresolved D. CDR1 is MDHEN, CDR2 SYDVKM, per germline. The V and J ends lost 6 bases and 3 bases respectively, with 17 bases between them. This CDR3 contains 15 residues. CDR3 DNA sequence: TGTGCCAGCAGAACCCTAGAGGGCGGTTACTATGGCTACACCTTC. Amino acid sequence: CASRTLEGGYYGYTF.

The chain couples TRBV5-1 to TRBJ2-2, with 8 bases identical to TRBD1. The CDR3 is made up of 15 amino acids. V was pared by 2 bases and J by 1 base, with 1 base of the junction left unmatched. The V gene's germline CDR1 is SGHRS and CDR2 YFSETQ. CDR3 protein: CASSFGTGNTGELFF. CDR3 nucleotide sequence: TGCGCCAGCAGCTTCGGGACAGGGAACACCGGGGAGCTGTTTTTT.